These 5 T cell receptor beta chains share one sample of origin, sequenced in a study of CD8+CD57+ T cells in acquired aplastic anemia. Sequenced patients had shown CD8+CD57+ cell expansion by flow cytometry. TCR beta VDJ and CDR3 profiles were obtained from a genomic DNA template. MiXCR was run by TCRdb on the reads, yielding one entry per CDR3 protein. This sample has around 430,000 distinct CDR3 sequences, with under 40% found just once. The sequencing sample was made of sorted CD4+, CD8+, or CD8+CD57+ T cells (not recorded which) from PBMCs. These receptors all come from a human donor with aplastic anemia.

This clonotype was seen at least ten times. The V gene is TRBV2, the J gene TRBJ1-1; D is possibly TRBD1 (6 bases). This CDR3 has 15 amino acids. Germline V gene data show CDR1 as SNHLY and CDR2 as FYNNEI. The ends were cut back, 5 bases at V and 2 bases at J, with 15 bases in the middle. The chain's CDR3 is CASSPHGGGNTEAFF. CDR3 sequence (DNA): TGTGCCAGCAGTCCCCACGGAGGGGGTAACACTGAAGCTTTCTTT.

The chain combines TRBV15 with TRBJ1-5; maybe TRBD1 (5 bases). Trimming left V 11 bases short and J 3 bases short, with 11 bases between. This CDR3 contains 12 residues. Germline V gene sequence: CDR1 LNHNV, CDR2 YYDKDF (reference sequence). This CDR3 is CAPGQNNQPQHF. CDR3 nucleotides: TGTGCCCCGGGGCAGAACAATCAGCCCCAGCATTTT.

A single count supports this clonotype. One base away lies a much larger clone, so this may be a sequencing read error. The genes are TRBV2 and TRBJ1-1; 7 bases are shared with TRBD1. The junction had 13 bases not matched to a gene; V was cut back by 6 bases and J by 6 bases. The CDR3 extends over 15 amino acids. From germline, CDR1 is SNHLY and CDR2 FYNNEI. This CDR3 is CASRPGTGEVAEAFF. DNA for the CDR3: TGTGCCAGCAGACCAGGCACAGGGGAGGTGGCTGAAGCTTTCTTT.

As for this clonotype: This sequence may be a read error, since a much larger clone differs from it by one base. The chain joins TRBV7-2 to TRBJ2-2; D is perhaps TRBD1 (5 bases). CDR1 and CDR2 (germline): SGHTA, FQGNSA. V lost 3 bases, J lost 7 bases, and 9 bases lay in between. This CDR3 region has 13 residues. The CDR3 spells CASSFGDSGELFF. In DNA form, the CDR3 reads TGTGCCAGCAGCTTCGGCGACAGCGGGGAGCTGTTTTTT.

This clonotype was seen more than once but under ten times. The J gene is TRBJ1-2, the V gene TRBV6-1, with D possibly being TRBD1 (6 bases). There are 13 residues in the CDR3. Trimming cost V 2 bases and J 8 bases, with 12 bases left between them. Germline CDR1 MNHNS, CDR2 SASEGT. In DNA, the CDR3 is TGTGCCAGCAGTGAAAACAGGGCAGCCGGCTACACCTTC. It translates to CASSENRAAGYTF.